This is a list of T cell receptor beta chains from one sample in a study of CD8+ T cells in alopecia areata. Clones were read by immunoSEQ multiplex PCR, and TCRdb kept only the in-frame ones, dropping some. Of approximately 140,000 clones in the sample, over 80% were seen once. The input for sequencing was CD8+ T cells sorted from blood, taken at week 0. The receptors come from a human donor with alopecia areata. The CDR3 runs from the conserved cysteine through the conserved F or W. A D gene is named only where the DNA matches it firmly. Clone size is shown for a subset of rows, as once, few, many or a class of expanded clone.

J gene | clone size | D gene | V gene | CDR3 length | CDR3 protein | CDR3 DNA
TRBJ2-2 | . | . | TRBV7-9 | 15 | CASSLWGRDTGELFF | TGTGCCAGCAGCTTATGGGGGCGTGACACCGGGGAGCTGTTTTTT
TRBJ1-5 | once | . | TRBV29-1 | 14 | CSVTHGNSNQPQHF | TGCAGCGTGACCCACGGGAATAGCAATCAGCCCCAGCATTTT
TRBJ1-3 | . | TRBD1 | TRBV16 | 17 | CASSGLGTVFSGNTIYF | TGTGCCAGCAGCGGGCTGGGGACAGTCTTCTCTGGAAACACCATATATTTT
TRBJ2-3 | . | TRBD2 | TRBV5-1 | 17 | CASSGRLAGVSTDTQYF | TGCGCCAGCAGCGGAAGACTAGCGGGAGTATCCACAGATACGCAGTATTTT
TRBJ2-7 | . | . | TRBV4-1 | 16 | CASSPEGGSSSYEQYF | TGCGCCAGCAGCCCTGAAGGGGGTTCAAGCTCCTACGAGCAGTACTTC
TRBJ2-1 | . | TRBD1 | TRBV4-1 | 15 | CASSLRTGGYNEQFF | TGCGCCAGCAGCTTGAGAACAGGGGGCTACAATGAGCAGTTCTTC
TRBJ2-1 | . | TRBD2 | TRBV4-1 | 17 | CASSQEGGLAVYNEQFF | TGCGCCAGCAGCCAAGAGGGGGGACTAGCAGTCTACAATGAGCAGTTCTTC
TRBJ2-2 | . | . | TRBV4-1 | 16 | CASRTLGLSNTGELFF | TGCGCCAGCAGGACCTTGGGACTTTCGAACACCGGGGAGCTGTTTTTT
TRBJ2-2 | . | . | TRBV6-6 | 12 | CASSYLFGELFF | TGTGCCAGCAGTTACCTTTTTGGGGAGCTGTTTTTT
TRBJ2-7 | . | . | TRBV7-9 | 15 | CASSSTGSAAYEQYF | TGTGCCAGCAGCTCGACAGGTTCCGCTGCGTACGAGCAGTACTTC
TRBJ2-4 | . | . | TRBV6-1 | 16 | CASSVSVGTAKNIQYF | TGTGCCAGCAGTGTGAGCGTGGGTACAGCCAAAAACATTCAGTACTTC
TRBJ2-7 | . | . | TRBV27 | 18 | CASSLGWGRTTSSYEQYF | TGTGCCAGCAGTTTAGGTTGGGGCAGAACCACGAGCTCCTACGAGCAGTACTTC
TRBJ2-3 | few | . | TRBV9 | 15 | CASSVGQLGTDTQYF | TGTGCCAGCAGCGTAGGTCAGCTAGGAACAGATACGCAGTATTTT
TRBJ2-7 | . | . | TRBV30 | 14 | CAWSTSASSYEQYF | .
TRBJ2-3 | . | TRBD2 | TRBV10-2 | 16 | CASSERGGTGGDTQYF | TGCGCCAGCAGTGAGAGGGGCGGGACGGGAGGAGATACGCAGTATTTT
TRBJ2-6 | once | . | TRBV29-1 | 14 | CSAIGPPGANVLTF | TGCAGCGCAATAGGCCCGCCCGGGGCCAACGTCCTGACTTTC
TRBJ2-1 | . | TRBD2 | TRBV6-1 | 16 | CASSEEWTSGYNEQFF | TGTGCCAGCAGTGAAGAGTGGACTAGCGGGTACAATGAGCAGTTCTTC
TRBJ2-3 | . | . | TRBV5-1 | 14 | CASSLARGPDTQYF | TGCGCCAGCAGCTTGGCCCGCGGCCCCGATACGCAGTATTTT
TRBJ1-1 | . | . | TRBV9 | 14 | CASSVGTENTEAFF | TGTGCCAGCAGCGTTGGGACGGAGAACACTGAAGCTTTCTTT
TRBJ2-4 | . | . | TRBV29-1 | 17 | CSVEVVIPPGAKNIQYF | TGCAGCGTTGAAGTGGTAATTCCCCCCGGGGCCAAAAACATTCAGTACTTC
TRBJ1-2 | . | . | TRBV29-1 | 17 | CSVEGRVKDAVNYGYTF | TGCAGCGTGGAAGGGAGGGTTAAGGACGCCGTTAACTATGGCTACACCTTC
TRBJ2-1 | . | . | TRBV15 | 12 | CATSRVKNEQFF | TGTGCCACCAGCAGGGTTAAGAATGAGCAGTTCTTC
TRBJ2-7 | . | . | TRBV5-4 | 18 | CASSWTTGTDTPLHEQYF | TGTGCCAGCAGCTGGACTACCGGGACAGATACCCCTCTCCACGAGCAGTACTTC
TRBJ2-7 | . | TRBD1 | TRBV6-1 | 14 | CASRTGTGPYEQYF | TGTGCCAGCAGGACCGGGACAGGTCCGTACGAGCAGTACTTC
TRBJ2-1 | once | . | TRBV29-1 | 16 | CSVEDLAGTSYNEQFF | TGCAGCGTTGAAGATCTTGCGGGGACCTCCTACAATGAGCAGTTCTTC
TRBJ2-5 | . | . | TRBV10-3 | 14 | CAISESTGQETQYF | TGTGCCATCAGTGAGTCCACGGGGCAAGAGACCCAGTACTTC
TRBJ1-3 | few | . | TRBV23-1 | 15 | CASSHAPGSGNTIYF | TGCGCCAGCAGTCATGCCCCAGGGTCTGGAAACACCATATATTTT
TRBJ2-1 | . | TRBD2 | TRBV9 | 15 | CASSVGGISSHEQFF | TGTGCCAGCAGCGTCGGGGGGATATCCTCCCATGAGCAGTTCTTC
TRBJ2-7 | . | . | TRBV5-4 | 15 | CASRLGGHPQYEQYF | TGTGCCAGCAGGTTAGGTGGCCACCCTCAGTACGAGCAGTACTTC
TRBJ1-5 | . | . | TRBV27 | 13 | CASSPNLNQPQHF | TGTGCCAGCAGTCCCAATTTAAATCAGCCCCAGCATTTT
TRBJ2-5 | . | . | TRBV7-2 | 14 | CASSRRGDQETQYF | TGTGCCAGCAGCCGACGAGGGGACCAAGAGACCCAGTACTTC
TRBJ1-5 | . | . | TRBV6-5 | 14 | CASSYSTRDQPQHF | TGTGCCAGCAGTTACTCGACCCGGGATCAGCCCCAGCATTTT
TRBJ2-7 | . | TRBD2 | TRBV4-2 | 18 | CASSQPHLSGGLDYEQYF | TGTGCCAGCAGCCAGCCTCATCTTAGCGGGGGGCTAGACTACGAGCAGTACTTC
TRBJ2-2 | few | TRBD1 | TRBV7-9 | 13 | CASSGQGAGELFF | TGTGCCAGCAGCGGTCAGGGGGCCGGGGAGCTGTTTTTT
TRBJ2-3 | . | TRBD2 | TRBV7-9 | 15 | CASSLAAGREDTQYF | TGTGCCAGCAGCTTAGCAGCGGGGAGGGAAGATACGCAGTATTTT
TRBJ1-2 | . | . | TRBV29-1 | 15 | CSVESETPVAYGYTF | TGCAGCGTTGAAAGTGAGACCCCCGTGGCATATGGCTACACCTTC
TRBJ2-1 | . | . | TRBV29-1 | 14 | CSVEAGEGYNEQFF | TGCAGCGTTGAAGCAGGGGAGGGTTACAATGAGCAGTTCTTC
TRBJ1-6 | . | . | TRBV27 | 16 | CASSLTESSYNSPLHF | TGTGCCAGCAGCCTGACAGAGAGCTCCTATAATTCACCCCTCCACTTT
TRBJ2-7 | . | . | TRBV27 | 17 | CASSAAMGPGRAYEQYF | TGTGCCAGCAGTGCAGCTATGGGCCCAGGGCGGGCCTACGAGCAGTACTTC
TRBJ2-5 | . | TRBD2 | TRBV9 | 16 | CASSVLGTGGQETQYF | TGTGCCAGCAGCGTCCTGGGGACGGGAGGGCAAGAGACCCAGTACTTC
TRBJ1-1 | . | . | TRBV7-9 | 12 | CASSLSGTEAFF | TGTGCCAGCAGCTTGTCGGGGACTGAAGCTTTCTTT
TRBJ2-7 | . | . | TRBV5-1 | 14 | CASSLAGAFYEQYF | TGCGCCAGCAGCTTGGCGGGGGCTTTCTACGAGCAGTACTTC
TRBJ1-2 | . | . | TRBV29-1 | 11 | CSVGQASGYTF | TGCAGCGTTGGTCAGGCTAGTGGCTACACCTTC
TRBJ1-2 | . | TRBD1 | TRBV6-6 | 14 | CASSYTGTGDGYTF | TGTGCCAGCAGTTACACCGGGACAGGGGATGGCTACACCTTC
TRBJ1-1 | . | . | TRBV10-3 | 14 | CAISVGREKAEAFF | TGTGCCATCAGTGTAGGCAGGGAGAAGGCTGAAGCTTTCTTT
TRBJ2-1 | . | . | TRBV13 | 11 | CASSSGLEQFF | TGTGCCAGCAGCTCAGGGTTGGAGCAGTTCTTC
TRBJ1-5 | . | TRBD1 | TRBV19 | 15 | CASSEGQGSGQPQHF | TGTGCCAGTAGTGAGGGACAGGGGTCGGGTCAGCCCCAGCATTTT
TRBJ2-7 | . | . | TRBV7-9 | 16 | CASSPRRDRPPYEQYF | TGTGCCAGCAGCCCAAGAAGAGACAGGCCACCCTACGAGCAGTACTTC
TRBJ2-7 | . | . | TRBV19 | 15 | CASTPGPDPSYEQYF | TGTGCCAGTACCCCCGGGCCGGATCCCTCCTACGAGCAGTACTTC
TRBJ2-7 | . | . | TRBV11-2 | 12 | CASSLGQNEQYF | TGTGCCAGCAGCTTAGGCCAGAACGAGCAGTACTTC
TRBJ1-4 | once | . | TRBV9 | 15 | CASSATGELGEKLFF | TGTGCCAGCAGCGCCACCGGGGAACTGGGTGAAAAACTGTTTTTT
TRBJ2-7 | . | . | TRBV27 | 13 | CASGGHGGYEQYF | TGTGCCAGCGGGGGGCACGGCGGCTACGAGCAGTACTTC
TRBJ2-5 | . | . | TRBV27 | 13 | CASSWGESATQYF | TGTGCCAGCAGTTGGGGGGAGTCTGCGACCCAGTACTTC
TRBJ1-1 | . | . | TRBV10-2 | 13 | CASTGGMNTEAFF | TGCGCCAGCACGGGGGGCATGAACACTGAAGCTTTCTTT
TRBJ2-7 | . | TRBD2 | TRBV6-5 | 16 | CASSYYGTSKGHEQYF | TGTGCCAGCAGTTACTATGGGACTAGCAAGGGCCACGAGCAGTACTTC
TRBJ1-2 | . | . | TRBV7-3 | 16 | CASTMDPVGRSYGYTF | TGTGCCAGCACCATGGACCCCGTAGGGAGGAGCTATGGCTACACCTTC
TRBJ1-1 | . | . | TRBV27 | 13 | CASSTNLGTEAFF | TGTGCCAGCAGTACCAATTTGGGCACTGAAGCTTTCTTT